This T cell receptor (beta chain) comes out of a study of monozygotic twins with inflammatory bowel disease. The study, taken as a whole, reports: Fewer clonotypes were shared with others by IBD patients than by healthy twins, especially with disease activity. Concordance status among twins (concordant versus discordant) showed no link to repertoire similarity, possibly from limited power.

TCR libraries each used 3,500 to 4,500 ng of total RNA. Template switching was used to attach UMIs, which incorporated a 6-nucleotide sample barcode. With the 5' RACE reads reprocessed, TCRdb shows one record per CDR3 protein and no DNA. The sample's table shows under 200,000 distinct CDR3 sequences. Worth noting for this clonotype: The antigen is not known.

CDR1 and CDR2 (germline): SGHKS, YYEKEE (reference sequence). This CDR3 has 17 amino acids. This clonotype was sampled from a human donor with ulcerative colitis or Crohn's disease, or a healthy co-twin of an affected twin (not recorded which). The chain employs TRBV5-5 and TRBJ1-1; lacking DNA, the TRBD1 call made by TCRdb goes unchecked. The sequenced sample consisted of blood. The CDR3 loop is CASSWAPGQGARTEAFF.